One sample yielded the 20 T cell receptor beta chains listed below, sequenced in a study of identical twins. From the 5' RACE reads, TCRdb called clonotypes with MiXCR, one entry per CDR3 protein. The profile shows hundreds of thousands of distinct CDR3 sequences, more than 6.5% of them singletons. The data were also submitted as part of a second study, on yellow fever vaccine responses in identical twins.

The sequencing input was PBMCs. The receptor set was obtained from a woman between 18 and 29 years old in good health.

As DNA, the CDR3 is TGTGCCAGCAGTCCATCCCAGCGAGAGACCCAGTACTTC. Translating it yields CASSPSQRETQYF. The chain links TRBV27 to TRBJ2-5; D is undetermined. Trimming took 5 bases from V and 4 from J, leaving 11 bases between them. CDR3 size: 13 residues. The germline CDR1 and CDR2 sequences are MNHEY and SMNVEV (reference sequence).

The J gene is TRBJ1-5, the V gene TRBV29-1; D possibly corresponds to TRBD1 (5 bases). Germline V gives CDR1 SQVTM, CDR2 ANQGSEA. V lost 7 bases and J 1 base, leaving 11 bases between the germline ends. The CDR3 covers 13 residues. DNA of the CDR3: TGCAGCGGTTGGCAGGGAAGCAATCAGCCCCAGCATTTT. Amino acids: CSGWQGSNQPQHF.

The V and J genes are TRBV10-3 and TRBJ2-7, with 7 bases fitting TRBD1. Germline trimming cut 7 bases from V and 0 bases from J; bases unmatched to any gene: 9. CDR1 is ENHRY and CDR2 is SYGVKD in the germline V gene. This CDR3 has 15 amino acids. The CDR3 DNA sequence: TGTGCCATCAAAGTAGGGACAGAAAGCTCCTACGAGCAGTACTTC. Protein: CAIKVGTESSYEQYF.

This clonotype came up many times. As DNA, the CDR3 is TGTGCCAGCAGCCCATCGGCGGCTAGCAATCAGCCCCAGCATTTT. It translates to CASSPSAASNQPQHF. This rearrangement joins TRBV7-2 to TRBJ1-5; D gene uncertain. Germline values: CDR1 SGHTA, CDR2 FQGNSA. The CDR3 length is 15 residues. The germline V and J ends were trimmed by 5 bases and 0 bases, with 11 bases remaining between them.

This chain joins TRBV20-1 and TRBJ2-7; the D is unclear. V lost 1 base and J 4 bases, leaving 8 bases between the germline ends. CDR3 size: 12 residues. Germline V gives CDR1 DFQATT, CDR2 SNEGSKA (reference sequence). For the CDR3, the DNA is TGCAGTGCTAGAGGTATCGGATACGAGCAGTACTTC. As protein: CSARGIGYEQYF.

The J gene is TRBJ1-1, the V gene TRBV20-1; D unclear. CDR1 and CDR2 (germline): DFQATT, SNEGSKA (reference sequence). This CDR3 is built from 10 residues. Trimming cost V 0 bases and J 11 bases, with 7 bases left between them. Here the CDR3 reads CSARDSQAFF. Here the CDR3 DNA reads TGCAGTGCTAGAGATTCCCAGGCTTTCTTT.

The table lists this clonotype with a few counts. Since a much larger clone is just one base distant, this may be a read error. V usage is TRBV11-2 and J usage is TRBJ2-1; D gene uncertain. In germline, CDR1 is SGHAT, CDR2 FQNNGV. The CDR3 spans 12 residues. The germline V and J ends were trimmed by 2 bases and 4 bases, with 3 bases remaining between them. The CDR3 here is CASSLWYNEQFF. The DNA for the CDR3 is TGTGCCAGCAGCTTATGGTACAATGAGCAGTTCTTC.

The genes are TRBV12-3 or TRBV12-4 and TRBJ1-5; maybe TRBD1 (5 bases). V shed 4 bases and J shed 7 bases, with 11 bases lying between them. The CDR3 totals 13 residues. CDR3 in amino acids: CASSSPDIQPQHF. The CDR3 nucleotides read TGTGCCAGCAGTTCACCGGACATACAGCCCCAGCATTTT.

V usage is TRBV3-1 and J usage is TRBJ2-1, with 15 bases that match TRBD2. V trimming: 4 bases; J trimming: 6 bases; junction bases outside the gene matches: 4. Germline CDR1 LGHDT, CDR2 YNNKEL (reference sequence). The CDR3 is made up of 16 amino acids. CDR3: CASSPGLAGGRNEQFF. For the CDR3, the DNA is TGTGCCAGCAGCCCGGGACTAGCGGGGGGCCGCAATGAGCAGTTCTTC.

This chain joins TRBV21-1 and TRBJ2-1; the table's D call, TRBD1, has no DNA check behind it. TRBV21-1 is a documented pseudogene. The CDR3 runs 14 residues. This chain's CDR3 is CASSSRQGAYEQFF. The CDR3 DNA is TGTGCCAGCAGCAGCAGACAGGGGGCCTATGAGCAGTTCTTC.

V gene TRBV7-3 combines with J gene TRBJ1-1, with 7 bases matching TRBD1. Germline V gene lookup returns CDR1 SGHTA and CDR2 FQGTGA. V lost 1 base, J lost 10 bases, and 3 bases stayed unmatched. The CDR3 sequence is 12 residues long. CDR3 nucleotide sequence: TGTGCCAGCAGCTTAAGGGCAGGGGGAGCTTTCTTT. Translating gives CASSLRAGGAFF.

CDR3: CASSYRRGAGDEQFF. The DNA for the CDR3 is TGTGCCAGCAGTTACCGGCGGGGGGCGGGAGATGAGCAGTTCTTC. The gene calls are TRBV6-5 and TRBJ2-1; 8 nucleotides align to TRBD2. The germline CDR1 and CDR2 sequences are MNHEY and SVGAGI. J was trimmed by 8 bases and V by 2 bases; bases with no gene match: 8. The length of the CDR3 is 15 residues.

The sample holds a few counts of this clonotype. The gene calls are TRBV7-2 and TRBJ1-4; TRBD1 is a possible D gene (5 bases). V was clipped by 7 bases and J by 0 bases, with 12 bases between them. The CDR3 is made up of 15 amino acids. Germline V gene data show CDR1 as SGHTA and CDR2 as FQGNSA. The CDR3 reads CASKGRGSTNEKLFF. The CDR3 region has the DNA TGTGCCAGCAAGGGGAGGGGCTCAACTAATGAAAAACTGTTTTTT.

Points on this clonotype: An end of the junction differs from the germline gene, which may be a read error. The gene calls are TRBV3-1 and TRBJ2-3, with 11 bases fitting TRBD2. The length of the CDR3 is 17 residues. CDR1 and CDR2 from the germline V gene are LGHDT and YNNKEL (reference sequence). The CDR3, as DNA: TGTGCCACCAGCCCTCATCCGGGACTAGCGGACACAGATACGCAGTATTTT. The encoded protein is CATSPHPGLADTDTQYF.

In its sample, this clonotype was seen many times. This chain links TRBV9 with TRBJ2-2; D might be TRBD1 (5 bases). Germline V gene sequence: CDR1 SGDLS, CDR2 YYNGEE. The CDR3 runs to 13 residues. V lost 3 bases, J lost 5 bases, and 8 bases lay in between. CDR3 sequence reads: CASSGRETGELFF. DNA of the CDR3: TGTGCCAGCAGCGGCAGGGAAACCGGGGAGCTGTTTTTT.

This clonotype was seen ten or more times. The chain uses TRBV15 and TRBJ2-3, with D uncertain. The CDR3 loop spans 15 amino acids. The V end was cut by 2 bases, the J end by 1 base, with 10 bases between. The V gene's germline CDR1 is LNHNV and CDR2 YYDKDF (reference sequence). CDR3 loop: CATSRIRGGTDTQYF. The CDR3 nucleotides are TGTGCCACCAGCAGAATCCGTGGAGGCACAGATACGCAGTATTTT.

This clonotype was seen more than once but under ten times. Written as DNA, the CDR3 is TGTGCCAGCAGACCCGGGGCGGGGTTGAACACTGAAGCTTTCTTT. Encoded protein: CASRPGAGLNTEAFF. The chain carries TRBV7-8 and TRBJ1-1, with D tentatively TRBD1 (5 bases). CDR3 length equals 15 residues. Trimming removed 6 bases at V and 0 bases at J, with 14 bases between. Germline V gives CDR1 SGHVS, CDR2 FQNEAQ.

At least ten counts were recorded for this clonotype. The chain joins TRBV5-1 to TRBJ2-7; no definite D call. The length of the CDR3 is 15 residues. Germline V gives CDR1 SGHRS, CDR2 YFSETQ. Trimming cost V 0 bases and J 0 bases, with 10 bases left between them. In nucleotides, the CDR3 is TGCGCCAGCAGCTTGGGCCCGTTGAGCTCCTACGAGCAGTACTTC. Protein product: CASSLGPLSSYEQYF.

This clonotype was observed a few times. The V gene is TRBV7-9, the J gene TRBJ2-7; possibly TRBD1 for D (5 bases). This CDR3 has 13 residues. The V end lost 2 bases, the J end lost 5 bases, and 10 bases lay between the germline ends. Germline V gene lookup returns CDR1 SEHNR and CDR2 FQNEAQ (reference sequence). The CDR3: CASSLSTDNEQYF. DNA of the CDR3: TGTGCCAGCAGCTTATCCACGGACAACGAGCAGTACTTC.

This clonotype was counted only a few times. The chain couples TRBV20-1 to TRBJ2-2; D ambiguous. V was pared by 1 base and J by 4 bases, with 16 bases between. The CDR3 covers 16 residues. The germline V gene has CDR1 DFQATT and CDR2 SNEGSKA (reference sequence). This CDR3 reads CSARVVGASITGELFF. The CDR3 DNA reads TGCAGTGCTAGAGTAGTGGGTGCGAGTATCACCGGGGAGCTGTTTTTT.